This T cell receptor beta chain was profiled in a study of response to subunit inactivated influenza vaccine. Whole-study results and caveats: The authors suggested that few new T cells are recruited per seasonal influenza vaccination.

MiXCR, run by TCRdb on the RT-PCR reads, gives a single entry per CDR3 protein. This table holds hundreds of thousands of distinct CDR3 sequences, less than 20% found once. In its sample, this clonotype was seen a few times. Its antigen is not identified. The input for sequencing was PBMCs from blood, taken roughly 13 days after vaccination. This receptor was identified in a man aged 45 to 65 who received an inactivated influenza vaccine.

CDR3 loop: CASSLATSPPNEQFF. CDR3 coding DNA: TGTGCCAGCAGCTTGGCGACCAGCCCGCCAAATGAGCAGTTCTTC. This chain joins TRBV11-2 and TRBJ2-1, with D uncertain. Per germline, CDR1 SGHAT and CDR2 FQNNGV. Trimming took off 3 bases at V and 7 bases at J, with 16 bases between the two ends. The CDR3 loop spans 15 amino acids. The full variable domain, its missing parts supplied by reference TRBV11-2 and TRBJ2-1, is EAGVAQSPRYKIIEKRQSVAFWCNPISGHATLYWYQQILGQGPKLLIQFQNNGVVDDSQLPKDRFSAERLKGVDSTLKIQPAKLEDSAVYLCASSLATSPPNEQFFGPGTRLTVL.